In this sample, the clone carrying this T cell receptor beta chain turned up a few times. Its antigen is as yet unknown. V was pared by 3 bases and J by 0 bases, with 9 bases between. CDR3 size: 16 residues. From germline, CDR1 is LGHNA and CDR2 YSLEER. These data come from a study of response to subunit inactivated influenza vaccine. General study findings and limits: Authors suggested each seasonal influenza vaccination recruits few new T cells.

TCRdb used MiXCR to reprocess the RT-PCR reads, holding one entry per CDR3 protein. The data hold fewer than 350,000 distinct CDR3 sequences, with around a fifth observed a single time. The chain carries TRBV4-3 and TRBJ2-6, with D possibly TRBD2 on 5 matching bases. The sample consisted of PBMCs from blood, taken about 20 months after vaccination. The TCR was taken from a man aged 50 to 69 who received an inactivated influenza vaccine. This CDR3 is CASSQERYSGANVLTF. CDR3 DNA: TGCGCCAGCAGCCAGGAGCGGTACTCTGGGGCCAACGTCCTGACTTTC.